This T cell receptor (beta chain) was captured by sequencing in a study of cytomegalovirus exposure and HLA in healthy donors (dated by TCRdb to the late 2010s). Regarding the research as a whole: A later analysis indicated that the 95 to 150 validation repertoires were generated on the platform also employed for the approximately 670 repertoires of the first cohort. The study combined high-throughput TCR immunosequencing, statistical association of individual TCRs with disease status, and machine learning to predict cytomegalovirus infection status. Besides the first cohort of approximately 670 subjects, a separate validation cohort made up of 95 to 150 different subjects was used. The study aimed to test whether cataloging public T cell receptors could reveal signatures of past pathogen exposure. Summary of the overall study and its limitations: A total of 164 TCR beta chains were listed by the study as associated with cytomegalovirus. It was suggested by the authors that the approach could potentially be generalized to other disease states and immunological phenotypes. In a later analysis, TCRs clustered in the first cohort were found to also tend to co-occur in the approximately 110 validation repertoires, with 85% to 95% of cluster scores above 0. In vitro tests confirmed that a few of the cytomegalovirus-associated TCR beta chains recognize cytomegalovirus antigens. The classifier was reported to diagnose cytomegalovirus status with high specificity and sensitivity in both the original cohort and the validation cohort. Most TCR sequences were seen in very few donors, while some public TCRs were found in many individuals. All 120 or so repertoires were used to score co-occurrence in the validation cohort in a later analysis, because that analysis had no HLA typing for the cohort.

Separate from the approximately 700-subject first cohort, the validation cohort of roughly 130 subjects was the group to which the donors belonged. In this sample, this clone turned up once. The clone's antigen remains unknown. It has no much larger one-base neighbor in the sample; base qualities were not kept. Library preparation used the immunoSEQ multiplex PCR assay. Regarding the original processing steps: A statistical classification framework was built for diagnosing cytomegalovirus status from the catalog of TCR beta chain sequences. Drawn from immuneACCESS, this table holds only the in-frame rearrangements with V and J called that TCRdb kept. Clones are partly lost; checked studies trace under half to an unresolved V gene and leave the rest unexplained. That table furnishes V, J and clone size, whereas the DNA furnished D and trimming. The table for this sample lists about 68,000 clones; roughly nine tenths of them were counted only once. The ten largest make up about 3% of the sample.

Inclusive of the bounding cysteine and phenylalanine, the CDR3 is 15 residues long. CDR3 DNA is the only sequence kept; it has 45 bases, read in frame from the first base. Via the germline V gene, CDR1 is LGHNA and CDR2 YNFKEQ. V loses 0 bases, J loses 0 bases, and the germline ends lie 9 bases apart. The sample taken for sequencing was PBMCs. The TCR sequence derives from a man younger than 30 in good health and CMV-seronegative. The rearrangement joined TRBV4-2 to TRBJ2-7; a weak D assignment points to TRBD2 (5 bases agree). The base sequence is TGTGCCAGCAGCCAAGAAGGAGAGGGCTCCTACGAGCAGTACTTC. It translates as CASSQEGEGSYEQYF.